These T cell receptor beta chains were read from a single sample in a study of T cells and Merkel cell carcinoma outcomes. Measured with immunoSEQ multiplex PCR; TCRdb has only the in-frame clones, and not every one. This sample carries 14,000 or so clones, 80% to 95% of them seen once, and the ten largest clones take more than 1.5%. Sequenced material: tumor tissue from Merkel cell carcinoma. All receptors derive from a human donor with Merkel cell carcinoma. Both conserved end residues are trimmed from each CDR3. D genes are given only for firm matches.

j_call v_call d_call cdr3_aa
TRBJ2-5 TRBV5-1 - ASSLGHGETQY
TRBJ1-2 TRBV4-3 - ASSQAAGSNYGYT
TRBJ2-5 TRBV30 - AWSVGGNQETQY
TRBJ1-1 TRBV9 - ATSEGHLNAEAF
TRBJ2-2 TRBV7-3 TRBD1 ASSTGTGRTGELF
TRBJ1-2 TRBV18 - ASSPPAGPGAGGYT
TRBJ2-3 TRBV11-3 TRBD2 ASALRAGLPDTQY
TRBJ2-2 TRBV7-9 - ASSYRGYTGELF
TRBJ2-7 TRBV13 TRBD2 ASSPRGGSQDGEDEQY
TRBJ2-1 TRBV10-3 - AIRPKGDEQF
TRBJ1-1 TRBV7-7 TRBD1 ASSRDRGTEAF
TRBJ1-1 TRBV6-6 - ASSSDRRPEAF
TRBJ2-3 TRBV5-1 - ASSPHALGETDTQY
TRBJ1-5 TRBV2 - ASPGGADEYQPQH
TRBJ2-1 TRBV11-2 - ASSSSYTLNEQF
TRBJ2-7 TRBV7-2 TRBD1 ASSTIRGRYEQY
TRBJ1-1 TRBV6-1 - ASSEGGLRNTEAF
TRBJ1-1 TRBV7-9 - ASSRTANTEAF
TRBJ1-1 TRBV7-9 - ASSSATEAF
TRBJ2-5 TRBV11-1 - ASRLLGGHRGTQY
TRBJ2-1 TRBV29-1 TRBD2 SVGGVAGRGDEQF
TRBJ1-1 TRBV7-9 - ASSFTGTIEAF
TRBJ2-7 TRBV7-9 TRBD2 ASSLARGGRYEQY
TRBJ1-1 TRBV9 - ASSVSPNTEAF
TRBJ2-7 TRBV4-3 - ASSQDLETGRDEQY
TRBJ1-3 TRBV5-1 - ASSPWTGGNTIY
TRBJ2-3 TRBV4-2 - ASSPKAHSDTQY
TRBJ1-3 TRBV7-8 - ASSLRFLAGNTIY
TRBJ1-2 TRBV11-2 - ASSLPGVSPNYGYT
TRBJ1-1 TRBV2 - ASSEQGYTEAF
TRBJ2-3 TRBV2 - ASSYFDTQY
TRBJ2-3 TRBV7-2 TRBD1 ASSQDRVMNTQY